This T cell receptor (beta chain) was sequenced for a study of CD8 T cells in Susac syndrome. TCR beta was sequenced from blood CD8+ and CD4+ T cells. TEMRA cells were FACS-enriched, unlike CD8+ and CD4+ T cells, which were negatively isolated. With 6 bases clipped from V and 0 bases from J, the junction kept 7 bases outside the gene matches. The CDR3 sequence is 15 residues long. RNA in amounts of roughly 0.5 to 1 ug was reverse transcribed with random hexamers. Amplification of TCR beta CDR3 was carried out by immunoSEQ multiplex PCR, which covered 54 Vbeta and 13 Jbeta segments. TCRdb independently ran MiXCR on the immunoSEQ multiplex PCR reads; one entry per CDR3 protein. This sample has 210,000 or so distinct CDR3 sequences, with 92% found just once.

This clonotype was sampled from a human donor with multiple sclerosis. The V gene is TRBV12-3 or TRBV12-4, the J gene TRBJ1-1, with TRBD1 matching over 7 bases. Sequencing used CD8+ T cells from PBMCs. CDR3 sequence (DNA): TGTGCCAGCAGCCCAGGGGGATACGTGAACACTGAAGCTTTCTTT. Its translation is CASSPGGYVNTEAFF.